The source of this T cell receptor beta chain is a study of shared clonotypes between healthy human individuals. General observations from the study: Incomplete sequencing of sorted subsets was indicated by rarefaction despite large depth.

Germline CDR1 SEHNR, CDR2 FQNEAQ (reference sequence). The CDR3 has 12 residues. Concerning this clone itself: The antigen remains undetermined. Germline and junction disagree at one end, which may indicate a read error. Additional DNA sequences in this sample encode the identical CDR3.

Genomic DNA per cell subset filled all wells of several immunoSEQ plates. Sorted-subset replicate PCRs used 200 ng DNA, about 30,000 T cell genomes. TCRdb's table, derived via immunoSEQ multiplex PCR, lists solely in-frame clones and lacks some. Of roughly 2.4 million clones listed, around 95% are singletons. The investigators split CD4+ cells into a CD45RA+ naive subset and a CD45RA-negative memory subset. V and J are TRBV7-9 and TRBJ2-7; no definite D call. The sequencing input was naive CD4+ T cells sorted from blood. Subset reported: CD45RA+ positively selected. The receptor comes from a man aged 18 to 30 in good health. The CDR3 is CASSLVTYEQYF. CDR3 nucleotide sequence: TGTGCCAGCAGTTTAGTAACCTACGAGCAGTACTTC.